Each of the 26 T cell receptor beta chains below was sequenced from the same sample in a study of cytomegalovirus exposure and HLA in healthy donors. Primers: 60 Vbeta forward and 13 Jbeta reverse. TCRdb keeps only in-frame clones here, not all; method: immunoSEQ multiplex PCR. This sample has 80,000 or so clones, with 65% to 75% found just once. Sequencing was done on a sample of PBMCs. Source of these receptors: a man younger than 40 in good health and CMV-seropositive.

Regarding this clone: Other DNA sequences in the same sample also yield this CDR3. This chain joins TRBV9 and TRBJ2-5; 12 positions match TRBD2. The CDR3 is 15 amino acids. CDR1 SGDLS and CDR2 YYNGEE come from the germline V gene. V lost 0 bases to trimming and J lost 3 bases; unmatched junction nucleotides: 0. CDR3 amino acids: CASSVGLAGEETQYF. CDR3 DNA sequence: TGTGCCAGCAGCGTAGGACTAGCGGGAGAAGAGACCCAGTACTTC.

V usage is TRBV19 and J usage is TRBJ2-7; 7 positions match TRBD1. This CDR3 has 14 residues. The germline gives CDR1 LNHDA, CDR2 SQIVND (reference sequence). Germline trimming cut 2 bases from V and 5 bases from J; bases unmatched to any gene: 6. The CDR3 reads CASSITGQLDEQYF. DNA for the CDR3: TGTGCCAGTAGTATAACGGGACAGCTAGACGAGCAGTACTTC. Using reference TRBV19 and TRBJ2-7 for the parts outside the CDR3, the full variable domain is DGGITQSPKYLFRKEGQNVTLSCEQNLNHDAMYWYRQDPGQGLRLIYYSQIVNDFQKGDIAEGYSVSREKKESFPLTVTSAQKNPTAFYLCASSITGQLDEQYFGPGTRLTVT.

This sequence joins TRBV9 and TRBJ2-7, with TRBD1 matching over 9 bases. With 2 bases clipped from V and 1 base from J, the junction kept 4 bases outside the gene matches. Looked up from germline, CDR1 is SGDLS and CDR2 is YYNGEE. There are 15 residues in the CDR3. The CDR3 is CASSVTGGGSYEQYF. The CDR3, as DNA: TGTGCCAGCAGCGTGACAGGGGGGGGATCCTACGAGCAGTACTTC.

For the CDR3, the DNA is TGTGCCAGCAGTGGATCTTATCTGGGACAGGGTACCTTCTATGGCTACACCTTC. As protein: CASSGSYLGQGTFYGYTF. The chain joins TRBV25-1 to TRBJ1-2, with TRBD1 matching over 9 bases. The CDR3 extends over 18 amino acids. V lost 4 bases and J lost 4; bases outside the gene matches: 16. Germline CDR1 reads MGHDK; CDR2 reads SYGVNS.

The V call is TRBV5-8, the J call TRBJ1-5, with D unclear. Germline V lookup: CDR1 SGHTS, CDR2 YDEGEE. This CDR3 contains 15 residues. V shed 5 bases and J shed 0 bases, with 12 bases lying between them. CDR3 bases: TGTGCCAGCAGTTCTAACCCTTATAGCAATCAGCCCCAGCATTTT. The encoded protein is CASSSNPYSNQPQHF. The whole variable domain, filled in from reference TRBV5-8 and TRBJ1-5, reads EAGVTQSPTHLIKTRGQQATLRCSPISGHTSVYWYQQALGLGLQFLLWYDEGEERNRGNFPPRFSGRQFPNYSSELNVNALELEDSALYLCASSSNPYSNQPQHFGDGTRLSIL.

The gene calls are TRBV4-2 and TRBJ1-4; weak D call: TRBD1 (6 bases). CDR1 LGHNA and CDR2 YNFKEQ come from the germline V gene. Trimming shortened V by 4 bases and J by 3 bases, and 12 bases separated the two germline ends. CDR3 length: 15 residues. CDR3 sequence reads: CASSLWTVPNEKLFF. Written as DNA, the CDR3 is TGTGCCAGCAGCCTTTGGACAGTTCCTAATGAAAAACTGTTTTTT.

This chain uses TRBV5-1 with TRBJ1-1; TRBD1 is a possible D gene (5 bases). The CDR3 spans 12 residues. V lost 5 bases and J 5 bases, leaving 10 bases between the germline ends. Germline CDR1 and CDR2: SGHRS and YFSETQ. DNA for the CDR3: TGCGCCAGCAGGACCGGGGGGACTGAAGCTTTCTTT. Residues: CASRTGGTEAFF.

This sequence joins TRBV6-6 and TRBJ2-4; D possibly corresponds to TRBD2 (6 bases). The CDR3 has 16 residues. V lost 5 bases to trimming and J lost 0 bases, with 14 bases between them. Germline V lookup: CDR1 MNHNY, CDR2 SVGAGI (reference sequence). CDR3 in DNA: TGTGCCAGCAGTCAAAAGGGACTTCTAGCCAAAAACATTCAGTACTTC. Translated: CASSQKGLLAKNIQYF.

The V and J genes are TRBV5-1 and TRBJ1-4; D is perhaps TRBD1 (6 bases). V lost 4 bases and J lost 2, with 9 bases in between. CDR3 length: 14 residues. Germline loops: CDR1 SGHRS, CDR2 YFSETQ. CDR3 sequence reads: CASSGGGTNEKLFF. CDR3 nucleotide sequence: TGCGCCAGCAGCGGGGGCGGGACTAATGAAAAACTGTTTTTT.

A few counts support this clone. The genes are TRBV5-4 and TRBJ2-7, with a weak D call TRBD1 (6 bases). The CDR3 contains 13 residues. CDR1 and CDR2 (germline): SGHNT, YYREEE (reference sequence). V gave up 1 base and J gave up 1 base, with 6 bases separating them. CDR3 loop: CASSLTGSYEQYF. The DNA of the CDR3 is TGTGCCAGCAGCTTGACAGGGTCCTACGAGCAGTACTTC.

The chain employs TRBV28 and TRBJ2-7, with TRBD2 as a possible D gene (6 bases). The germline gives CDR1 MDHEN, CDR2 SYDVKM. The CDR3 is made up of 13 amino acids. With 3 bases removed from V and 4 bases from J, the gap between germline ends came to 10 bases. The CDR3 region is CASSFKGRYEQYF. The DNA for the CDR3 is TGTGCCAGCAGTTTTAAGGGGAGGTACGAGCAGTACTTC. Full variable domain (outside the CDR3, taken from reference TRBV28 and TRBJ2-7): DVKVTQSSRYLVKRTGEKVFLECVQDMDHENMFWYRQDPGLGLRLIYFSYDVKMKEKGDIPEGYSVSREKKERFSLILESASTNQTSMYLCASSFKGRYEQYFGPGTRLTVT.

This chain links TRBV30 with TRBJ1-1, with 7 bases identical to TRBD1. The V and J ends lost 0 bases and 0 bases, in that order; junction bases with no gene match: 4. This CDR3 comprises 15 residues. The germline V gene encodes CDR1 GTSNPN and CDR2 SVGIG (reference sequence). The CDR3 loop reads CAWSVGTDLNTEAFF. The CDR3 nucleotides are TGTGCCTGGAGTGTTGGGACAGACTTGAACACTGAAGCTTTCTTT.

About this clone: One junction end does not reproduce the germline sequence, and a read error may be involved. The V and J genes are TRBV4-3 and TRBJ1-5; the D gene is possibly TRBD1 (5 bases). Germline V CDR1 and CDR2: LGHNA, YSLEER. The CDR3 extends over 17 amino acids. The DNA for the CDR3 is TGCGCCAGCAGCCAAGATCATCGGGGGGTCAGCAGTCAGCCCCAGCATTTT. It codes for CASSQDHRGVSSQPQHF.

The chain recombines TRBV11-2 with TRBJ2-3; D gene uncertain. CDR3 length equals 15 residues. CDR1 and CDR2 (germline): SGHAT, FQNNGV. V lost 0 bases and J lost 1, with 8 bases in between. Written as DNA, the CDR3 is TGTGCCAGCAGCTTAGACGGTCGGGGCACAGATACGCAGTATTTT. Its protein is CASSLDGRGTDTQYF.

The rearrangement links TRBV5-5 to TRBJ2-5; 7 bases match TRBD1. Germline V gene lookup returns CDR1 SGHKS and CDR2 YYEKEE (reference sequence). CDR3 length: 16 residues. V lost 2 bases to trimming and J lost 1 base; unmatched junction nucleotides: 8. This CDR3 is CASSFSGQAFQETQYF. As DNA, the CDR3 is TGTGCCAGCAGCTTTTCAGGACAGGCGTTCCAAGAGACCCAGTACTTC.

V and J are TRBV4-1 and TRBJ1-2; TRBD1 aligns across 11 bases. The CDR3 covers 17 residues. Germline CDR1 is MGHRA and CDR2 is YSYEKL. V lost 0 bases and J lost 6; bases outside the gene matches: 9. CDR3 amino acids: CASSQDTGGQGVNGYTF. For the CDR3, the DNA is TGCGCCAGCAGCCAAGATACGGGGGGACAGGGGGTCAATGGCTACACCTTC.

This clone was observed a handful of times. The chain joins TRBV5-8 to TRBJ2-3, with a possible D match to TRBD2 (5 bases). Germline CDR1 SGHTS, CDR2 YDEGEE. This CDR3 spans 15 amino acids. V was trimmed by 0 bases and J by 0 bases, leaving 8 bases between them. The CDR3 region is CASSLGLASTDTQYF. The DNA for the CDR3 is TGTGCCAGCAGCTTGGGGCTAGCTAGCACAGATACGCAGTATTTT.

The rearrangement joins TRBV9 to TRBJ2-1, with 7 positions matching TRBD1. The CDR3 has 14 residues. Trimming cost V 0 bases and J 7 bases; bases outside gene matches: 4. Germline CDR1 is SGDLS and CDR2 is YYNGEE. The CDR3 is CASSVDRGRNEQFF. The CDR3 nucleotides read TGTGCCAGCAGCGTAGACAGGGGCCGGAATGAGCAGTTCTTC.

V usage is TRBV9 and J usage is TRBJ2-6, with D possibly being TRBD2 (6 bases). V lost 4 bases and J 0 bases, leaving 17 bases between the germline ends. There are 18 residues in the CDR3. CDR1 and CDR2 (germline): SGDLS, YYNGEE. The CDR3, as DNA: TGTGCCAGCAGCCCCTGGGGGGAATCGGCCTCTGGGGCCAACGTCCTGACTTTC. Amino acids: CASSPWGESASGANVLTF.

The table lists this clone with a few counts. The chain carries TRBV7-2 and TRBJ2-7; the match to TRBD2 covers 16 bases. The germline CDR1 and CDR2 sequences are SGHTA and FQGNSA. V lost 5 bases to trimming and J lost 6 bases; unmatched junction nucleotides: 7. The CDR3 covers 16 residues. In nucleotides, the CDR3 is TGTGCCAGCAGCAATCCGGGACTAGCGGGAGGGGGCGAGCAGTACTTC. Translated: CASSNPGLAGGGEQYF.

The gene calls are TRBV6-5 and TRBJ1-2; a weak D match, TRBD1 (5 bases). The CDR3 runs to 15 residues. The ends were cut back, 3 bases at V and 3 bases at J, with 14 bases in the middle. Germline V gene sequence: CDR1 MNHEY, CDR2 SVGAGI. The CDR3 region is CASSYWRGIDYGYTF. CDR3 nucleotide sequence: TGTGCCAGCAGTTATTGGAGGGGAATTGACTATGGCTACACCTTC.

This chain uses TRBV14 with TRBJ1-1, with D tentatively TRBD1 (5 bases). V was pared by 5 bases and J by 5 bases, with 18 bases between. The CDR3 totals 15 residues. The germline V gene encodes CDR1 SGHDN and CDR2 FVKESK. The CDR3: CASSSQQELGTEAFF. CDR3 nucleotide sequence: TGTGCCAGCAGCTCCCAACAGGAACTCGGTACTGAAGCTTTCTTT.

This clone was seen a few times. The genes are TRBV19 and TRBJ1-4; a possible D gene is TRBD1 (5 bases). The CDR3 loop spans 16 amino acids. V shed 4 bases and J shed 5 bases, with 17 bases lying between them. CDR1 is LNHDA, CDR2 SQIVND, per germline (reference sequence). The CDR3 sequence: CASSKGYDSENEKLFF. The DNA of the CDR3 is TGTGCCAGTAGTAAAGGCTATGACAGCGAGAATGAAAAACTGTTTTTT.

This clone was recorded once. The chain uses TRBV6-5 and TRBJ2-7; 7 bases match TRBD2. Germline V gives CDR1 MNHEY, CDR2 SVGAGI. The CDR3 has 16 residues. The V segment lost 0 bases and the J segment 2 bases; nucleotides outside the gene matches: 7. In DNA form, the CDR3 reads TGTGCCAGCAGTTACTCGAGCGGGGAGGGGACCTACGAGCAGTACTTC. As protein: CASSYSSGEGTYEQYF.

This clone was found a few times. V usage is TRBV4-3 and J usage is TRBJ2-7; TRBD2 matches 11 bases. The germline CDR1 and CDR2 sequences are LGHNA and YSLEER. The CDR3 length is 15 residues. V gave up 0 bases and J gave up 6 bases; unmatched junction bases: 4. This CDR3 reads CASSQELAGVAEQYF. Written as DNA, the CDR3 is TGCGCCAGCAGCCAAGAACTAGCGGGAGTAGCCGAGCAGTACTTC.

The chain uses TRBV30 and TRBJ1-4; D is perhaps TRBD1 (5 bases). Germline CDR1 reads GTSNPN; CDR2 reads SVGIG (reference sequence). CDR3 length: 13 residues. Trimming removed 4 bases from V and 5 bases from J, with 11 bases in between. In DNA, the CDR3 is TGTGCCTGGATGGCCAGGGAAAATGAAAAACTGTTTTTT. Protein sequence: CAWMARENEKLFF.